Listed here are 8 T cell receptor beta chains from one sample, sequenced in a study of cytomegalovirus exposure and HLA in healthy donors. PCR was performed using 60 Vbeta and 13 Jbeta primers. Sequencing was performed with immunoSEQ multiplex PCR; in TCRdb, only in-frame clones are kept and a portion is missing. The repertoire consists of roughly 110,000 clones, with about 70% occurring once and the leading ten covering roughly 0.76%. Sequenced: PBMCs. The receptor set was obtained from a boy between 10 and 17 years old in good health and CMV-seronegative.

Points on this clone: A junction end diverges from the germline sequence, so it may reflect a read error. V gene TRBV7-9 combines with J gene TRBJ2-1; a possible D gene is TRBD1 (6 bases). Germline CDR1 reads SEHNR; CDR2 reads FQNEAQ (reference sequence). The CDR3 loop spans 12 amino acids. CDR3 loop: CSSSQQGNEQFF. CDR3 DNA sequence: TGTTCCAGCAGCCAACAGGGCAATGAGCAGTTCTTC.

This sequence joins TRBV15 and TRBJ1-4, with 8 bases fitting TRBD1. The V segment lost 4 bases and the J segment 5 bases; nucleotides outside the gene matches: 9. In germline, CDR1 is LNHNV, CDR2 YYDKDF (reference sequence). CDR3 size: 16 residues. In DNA form, the CDR3 reads TGTGCCACCAGCACCCATGACAGGGGAGGAAATGAAAAACTGTTTTTT. Amino acid sequence: CATSTHDRGGNEKLFF.

The chain recombines TRBV7-3 with TRBJ1-1; D gene ambiguous. V lost 8 bases to trimming and J lost 1 base, with 20 bases between them. Germline CDR1 and CDR2: SGHTA and FQGTGA. This CDR3 contains 16 residues. CDR3 DNA sequence: TGTGCCAGCGCTCTCTCAGGTCCTGGGAGGAACACTGAAGCTTTCTTT. Amino acids: CASALSGPGRNTEAFF.

This chain joins TRBV25-1 and TRBJ1-5; D ambiguous. Germline V gene lookup returns CDR1 MGHDK and CDR2 SYGVNS. V shed 6 bases and J shed 0 bases, with 12 bases lying between them. The length of the CDR3 is 15 residues. The CDR3, as DNA: TGTGCCAGCAGCCCTGGCGGGGTTAGCAATCAGCCCCAGCATTTT. Protein: CASSPGGVSNQPQHF. Variable domain in full (rest from reference TRBV25-1 and TRBJ1-5): EADIYQTPRYLVIGTGKKITLECSQTMGHDKMYWYQQDPGMELHLIHYSYGVNSTEKGDLSSESTVSRIRTEHFPLTLESARPSHTSQYLCASSPGGVSNQPQHFGDGTRLSIL.

The genes are TRBV18 and TRBJ1-5; the D gene is possibly TRBD1 (5 bases). From germline, CDR1 is KGHSH and CDR2 LQKENI. V lost 1 base and J lost 5, with 12 bases in between. This CDR3 comprises 15 residues. The CDR3 loop is CASSPQSGLDQPQHF. The CDR3 DNA is TGTGCCAGCTCACCACAATCAGGGCTGGATCAGCCCCAGCATTTT.

J is TRBJ1-2 and V is TRBV2; D possibly corresponds to TRBD1 (5 bases). Germline CDR1 and CDR2: SNHLY and FYNNEI. This CDR3 region has 13 residues. Trimming removed 8 bases at V and 8 bases at J, with 18 bases between. The CDR3 is CASGGTEIEGYTF. CDR3 nucleotides: TGTGCCAGCGGGGGGACGGAGATTGAGGGCTACACCTTC.

This clone was observed a few times. This chain joins TRBV2 and TRBJ1-6, with D tentatively TRBD1 (5 bases). The V and J ends lost 6 bases and 3 bases respectively, with 15 bases between them. CDR3 size: 16 residues. Germline V gene data show CDR1 as SNHLY and CDR2 as FYNNEI. CDR3 protein: CASRRTSEYYNSPLHF. The CDR3 coding sequence is TGTGCCAGCAGGCGGACATCCGAATACTATAATTCACCCCTCCACTTT. Combining the CDR3 with reference TRBV2 and TRBJ1-6 gives the whole variable domain EPEVTQTPSHQVTQMGQEVILRCVPISNHLYFYWYRQILGQKVEFLVSFYNNEISEKSEIFDDQFSVERPDGSNFTLKIRSTKLEDSAMYFCASRRTSEYYNSPLHFGNGTRLTVT.

In its sample, this clone was seen once. This chain connects TRBV28 to TRBJ1-4; D possibly corresponds to TRBD1 (5 bases). Germline loops: CDR1 MDHEN, CDR2 SYDVKM. The CDR3 covers 15 residues. V was trimmed by 6 bases and J by 8 bases, leaving 19 bases between them. The CDR3: CASSRVGLGKEKLFF. The CDR3 DNA sequence: TGTGCCAGCAGCCGCGTGGGGCTTGGAAAGGAAAAACTGTTTTTT.